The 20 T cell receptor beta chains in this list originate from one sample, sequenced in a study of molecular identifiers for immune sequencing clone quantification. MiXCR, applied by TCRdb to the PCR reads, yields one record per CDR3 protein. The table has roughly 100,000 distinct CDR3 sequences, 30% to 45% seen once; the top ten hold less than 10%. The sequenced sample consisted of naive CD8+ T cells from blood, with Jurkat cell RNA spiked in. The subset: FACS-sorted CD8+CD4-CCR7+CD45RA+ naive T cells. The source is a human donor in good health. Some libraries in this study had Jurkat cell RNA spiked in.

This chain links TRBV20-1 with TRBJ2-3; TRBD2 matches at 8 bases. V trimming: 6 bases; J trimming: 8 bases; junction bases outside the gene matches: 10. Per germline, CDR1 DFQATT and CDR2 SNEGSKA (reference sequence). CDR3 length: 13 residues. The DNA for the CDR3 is TGCAGTGCCCCACTAGCGGTGTCTGGTACGCAGTATTTT. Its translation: CSAPLAVSGTQYF.

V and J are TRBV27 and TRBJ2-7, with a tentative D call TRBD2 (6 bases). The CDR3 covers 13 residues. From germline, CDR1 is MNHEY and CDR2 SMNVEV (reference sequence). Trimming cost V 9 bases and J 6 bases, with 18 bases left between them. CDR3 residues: CASGLGLSFEQYF. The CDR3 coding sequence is TGTGCCAGTGGGCTCGGACTATCGTTCGAGCAGTACTTC.

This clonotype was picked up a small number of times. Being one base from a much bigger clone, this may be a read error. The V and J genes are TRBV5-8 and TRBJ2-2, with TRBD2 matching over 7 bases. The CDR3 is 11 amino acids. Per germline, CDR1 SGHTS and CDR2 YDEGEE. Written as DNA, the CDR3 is TGTGCTCTAGCTATGAGCGGGGAGCCGTTTTTT. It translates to CALAMSGEPFF. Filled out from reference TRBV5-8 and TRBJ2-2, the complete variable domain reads EAGVTQSPTHLIKTRGQQATLRCSPISGHTSVYWYQQALGLGLQFLLWYDEGEERNRGNFPPRFSGRQFPNYSSELNVNALELEDSALYLCALAMSGEPFFGEGSRLTVL.

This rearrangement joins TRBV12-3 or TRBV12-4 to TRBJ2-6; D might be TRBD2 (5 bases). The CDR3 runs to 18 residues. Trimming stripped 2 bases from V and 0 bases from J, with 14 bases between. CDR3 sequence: CASSLSGLSISGANVLTF. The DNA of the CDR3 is TGTGCCAGCAGTTTAAGCGGACTCTCTATCTCTGGGGCCAACGTCCTGACTTTC.

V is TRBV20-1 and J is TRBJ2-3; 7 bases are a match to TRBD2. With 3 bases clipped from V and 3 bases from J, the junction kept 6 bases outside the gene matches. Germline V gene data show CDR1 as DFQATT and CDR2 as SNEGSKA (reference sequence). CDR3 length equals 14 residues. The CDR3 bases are TGCAGTGCTAGGAGGCTAGCGGCGACAGATACGCAGTATTTT. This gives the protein CSARRLAATDTQYF.

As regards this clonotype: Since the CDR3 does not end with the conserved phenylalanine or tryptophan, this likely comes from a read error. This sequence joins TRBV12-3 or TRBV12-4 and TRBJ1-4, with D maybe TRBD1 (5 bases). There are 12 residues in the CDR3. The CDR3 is CASGADDDKLFI. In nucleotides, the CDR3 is TGTGCCAGCGGGGCCGATGATGATAAACTGTTTATT.

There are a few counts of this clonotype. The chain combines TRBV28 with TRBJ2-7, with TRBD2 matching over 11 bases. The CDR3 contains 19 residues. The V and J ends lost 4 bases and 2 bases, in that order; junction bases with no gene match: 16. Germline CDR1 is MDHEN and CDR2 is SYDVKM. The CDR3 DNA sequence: TGTGCCAGCAGTTCGCCTCCCGGGACTAGCGGTAGACCGGCCTACGAGCAGTACTTC. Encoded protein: CASSSPPGTSGRPAYEQYF.

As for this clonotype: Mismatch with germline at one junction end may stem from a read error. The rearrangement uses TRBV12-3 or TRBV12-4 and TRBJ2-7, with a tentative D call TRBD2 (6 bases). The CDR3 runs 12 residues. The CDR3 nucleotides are TGTGCCAGCTGTTTGGGGGGAAACGAGCAGTACTTC. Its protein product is CASCLGGNEQYF.

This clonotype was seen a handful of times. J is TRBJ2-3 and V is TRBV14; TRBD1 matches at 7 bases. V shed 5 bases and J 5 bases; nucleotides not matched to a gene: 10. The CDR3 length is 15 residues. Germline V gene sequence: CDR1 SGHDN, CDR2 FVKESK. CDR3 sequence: CASSYTGVLVDTQYF. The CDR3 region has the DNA TGTGCCAGCAGCTACACAGGGGTTCTTGTAGATACGCAGTATTTT.

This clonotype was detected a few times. The CDR3 here is CASSQTGSSYEQYF. CDR3 bases: TGTGCCAGCAGCCAGACAGGGAGCTCCTACGAGCAGTACTTC. The J gene is TRBJ2-7, the V gene TRBV27; 7 bases fit TRBD1. V gave up 6 bases and J gave up 0 bases; unmatched junction bases: 5. Germline V gene sequence: CDR1 MNHEY, CDR2 SMNVEV (reference sequence). This CDR3 is 14 amino acids long.

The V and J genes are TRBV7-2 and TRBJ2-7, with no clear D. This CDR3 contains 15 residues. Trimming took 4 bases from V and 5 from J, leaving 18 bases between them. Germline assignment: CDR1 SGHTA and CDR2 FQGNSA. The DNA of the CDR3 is TGTGCCAGCAGCTATCTAGGAAGTCCCCCGCACGAGCAGTACTTC. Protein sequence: CASSYLGSPPHEQYF. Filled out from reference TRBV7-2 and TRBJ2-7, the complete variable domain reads GAGVSQSPSNKVTEKGKDVELRCDPISGHTALYWYRQSLGQGLEFLIYFQGNSAPDKSGLPSDRFSAERTGGSVSTLTIQRTQQEDSAVYLCASSYLGSPPHEQYFGPGTRLTVT.

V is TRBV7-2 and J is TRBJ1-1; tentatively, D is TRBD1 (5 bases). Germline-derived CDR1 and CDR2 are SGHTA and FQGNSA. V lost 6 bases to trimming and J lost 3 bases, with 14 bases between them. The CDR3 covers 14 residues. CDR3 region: CASRSLSGYTEAFF. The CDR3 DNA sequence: TGTGCCAGCAGAAGCCTCTCAGGGTACACTGAAGCTTTCTTT.

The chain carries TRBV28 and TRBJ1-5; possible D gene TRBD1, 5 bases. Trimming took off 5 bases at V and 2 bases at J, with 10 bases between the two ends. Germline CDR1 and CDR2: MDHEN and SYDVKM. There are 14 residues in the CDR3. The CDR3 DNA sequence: TGTGCCAGCAGTCCGGGGGTAGGCAATCAGCCCCAGCATTTT. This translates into CASSPGVGNQPQHF.

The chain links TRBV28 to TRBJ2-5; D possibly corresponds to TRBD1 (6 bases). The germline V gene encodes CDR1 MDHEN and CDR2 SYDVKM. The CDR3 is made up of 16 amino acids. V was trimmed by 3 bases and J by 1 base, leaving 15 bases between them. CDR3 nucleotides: TGTGCCAGCAGTTTTTCCCGGGACAACTCCCAAGAGACCCAGTACTTC. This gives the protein CASSFSRDNSQETQYF.

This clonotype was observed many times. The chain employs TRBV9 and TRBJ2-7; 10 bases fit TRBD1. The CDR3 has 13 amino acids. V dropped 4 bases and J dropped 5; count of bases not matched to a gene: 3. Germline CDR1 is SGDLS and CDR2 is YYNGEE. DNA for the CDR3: TGTGCCAGCAGCAGACAGGGGGCCCACGAGCAGTACTTC. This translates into CASSRQGAHEQYF.

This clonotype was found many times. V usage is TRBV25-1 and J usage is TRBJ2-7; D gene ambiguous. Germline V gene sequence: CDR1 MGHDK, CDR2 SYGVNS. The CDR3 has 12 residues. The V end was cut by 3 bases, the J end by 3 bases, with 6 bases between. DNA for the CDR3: TGTGCCAGCAGTGATCTTGACTACGAGCAGTACTTC. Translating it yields CASSDLDYEQYF.

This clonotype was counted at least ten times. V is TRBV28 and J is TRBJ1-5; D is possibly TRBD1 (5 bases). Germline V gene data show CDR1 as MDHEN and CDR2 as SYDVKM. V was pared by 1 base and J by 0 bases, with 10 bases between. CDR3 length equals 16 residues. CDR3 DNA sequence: TGTGCCAGCAGTTTATCAGGGCTGTATAGCAATCAGCCCCAGCATTTT. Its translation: CASSLSGLYSNQPQHF.

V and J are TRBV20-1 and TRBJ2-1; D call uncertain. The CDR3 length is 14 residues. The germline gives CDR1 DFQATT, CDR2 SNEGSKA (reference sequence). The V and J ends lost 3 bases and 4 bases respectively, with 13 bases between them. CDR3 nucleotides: TGCAGTGCTAGCGGATATGGGCGGTACAATGAGCAGTTCTTC. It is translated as CSASGYGRYNEQFF.

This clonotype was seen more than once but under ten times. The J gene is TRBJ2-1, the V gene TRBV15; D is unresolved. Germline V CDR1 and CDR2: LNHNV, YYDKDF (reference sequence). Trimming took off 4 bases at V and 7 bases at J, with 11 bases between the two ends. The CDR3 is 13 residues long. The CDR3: CATSTGLGNEQFF. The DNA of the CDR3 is TGTGCCACCAGCACAGGTCTAGGGAATGAGCAGTTCTTC.

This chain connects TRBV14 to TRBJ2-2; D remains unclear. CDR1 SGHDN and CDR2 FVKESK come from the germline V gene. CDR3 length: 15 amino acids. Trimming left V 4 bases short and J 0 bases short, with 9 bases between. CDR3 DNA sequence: TGTGCCAGCAGCCCAATTATAGCGAACACCGGGGAGCTGTTTTTT. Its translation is CASSPIIANTGELFF.